Below, 20 T cell receptor beta chains from the same sample are listed, as sequenced in a study of blood T cell repertoires in COVID-19. Repertoires were generated with immunoSEQ multiplex PCR, while TCRdb's copy carries only in-frame clones and drops some. The table has some 77,000 clones, roughly 89% seen once; the top ten hold 7% to 10%. The material sequenced was peripheral blood. The receptor set was obtained from a man aged 30 to 39 with acute or convalescent COVID-19.

The chain uses TRBV28 and TRBJ2-7, with D possibly being TRBD2 (6 bases). The CDR3 is 15 amino acids. CDR1 and CDR2 (germline): MDHEN, SYDVKM. The V gene lost 5 bases and the J gene lost 6 bases, with 20 bases spanning the gap. DNA for the CDR3: TGTGCCAGCAGTAGTGAAGCGGAGGCCGGGGGCGAGCAGTACTTC. It yields the protein CASSSEAEAGGEQYF.

This chain uses TRBV5-1 with TRBJ2-3; 8 bases fit TRBD2. The CDR3 consists of 15 residues. Germline V gene sequence: CDR1 SGHRS, CDR2 YFSETQ. The V gene end was trimmed by 1 base and the J gene end by 4 bases; junction bases not matched to a gene: 5. The CDR3 spells CASSLLTSEADTQYF. In nucleotides, the CDR3 is TGCGCCAGCAGCTTGTTGACTAGCGAGGCAGATACGCAGTATTTT.

V usage is TRBV18 and J usage is TRBJ2-7, with D tentatively TRBD2 (6 bases). Germline V gene sequence: CDR1 KGHSH, CDR2 LQKENI. Trimming took off 4 bases at V and 4 bases at J, with 11 bases between the two ends. The CDR3 length is 13 residues. CDR3 protein: CASSRDWSYEQYF. The CDR3 nucleotides read TGTGCCAGCTCACGGGACTGGTCTTACGAGCAGTACTTC.

The chain carries TRBV28 and TRBJ2-7; the D gene is possibly TRBD1 (9 bases). V lost 3 bases and J 3 bases, leaving 21 bases between the germline ends. The germline V gene encodes CDR1 MDHEN and CDR2 SYDVKM. The CDR3 totals 17 residues. The CDR3 loop is CASSLDRGFSGIYEQYF. Here the CDR3 DNA reads TGTGCCAGCAGTTTGGACAGGGGATTTAGCGGGATCTACGAGCAGTACTTC. The complete variable domain, with remaining parts taken from reference TRBV28 and TRBJ2-7, reads DVKVTQSSRYLVKRTGEKVFLECVQDMDHENMFWYRQDPGLGLRLIYFSYDVKMKEKGDIPEGYSVSREKKERFSLILESASTNQTSMYLCASSLDRGFSGIYEQYFGPGTRLTVT.

V and J are TRBV6-5 and TRBJ2-5, with 7 bases identical to TRBD1. V was clipped by 7 bases and J by 0 bases; unmatched bases: 8. There are 15 residues in the CDR3. Looked up from germline, CDR1 is MNHEY and CDR2 is SVGAGI. In nucleotides, the CDR3 is TGTGCCAGCAATTCGGGACAGAGGTACCAAGAGACCCAGTACTTC. Translating it yields CASNSGQRYQETQYF.

The chain recombines TRBV5-8 with TRBJ2-7, with 7 bases matching TRBD2. The germline gives CDR1 SGHTS, CDR2 YDEGEE. The length of the CDR3 is 15 residues. V shed 5 bases, J shed 7 bases, and the junction held 15 bases outside the gene matches. Here the CDR3 reads CASSIMGLRAWEQYF. The CDR3 bases are TGTGCCAGCAGTATAATGGGACTAAGGGCCTGGGAGCAGTACTTC.

The rearrangement uses TRBV19 and TRBJ2-3; D possibly corresponds to TRBD2 (6 bases). This CDR3 is built from 13 residues. V was cut by 2 bases and J by 7 bases, with 10 bases left in between. Germline lookup yields CDR1 LNHDA and CDR2 SQIVND (reference sequence). CDR3 in amino acids: CASSIQGGNTQYF. In nucleotides, the CDR3 is TGTGCCAGTAGTATACAGGGCGGGAATACGCAGTATTTT.

The chain joins TRBV27 to TRBJ2-1, with 8 bases fitting TRBD2. The V gene's germline CDR1 is MNHEY and CDR2 SMNVEV (reference sequence). J lost 1 base, V lost 5 bases, and 4 bases had no gene match. The CDR3 spans 15 residues. The CDR3 bases are TGTGCCAGCAGTATGACTAGCGCGTCCTACAATGAGCAGTTCTTC. It yields the protein CASSMTSASYNEQFF.

This sequence joins TRBV23-1 and TRBJ2-7; 10 nucleotides match TRBD1. TRBV23-1 falls under the ORF class, with uncertain function. The CDR3 has 24 residues. Germline trimming cut 0 bases from V and 3 bases from J; bases unmatched to any gene: 29. CDR3 DNA sequence: TGCGCCAGCAGTCAATCGCAGGGGAAGAGCTCAGGACAGGGGGTTTTAAGTATTCTCTACGAGCAGTACTTC. Its translation is CASSQSQGKSSGQGVLSILYEQYF.

The chain employs TRBV6-1 and TRBJ1-3; no clear D gene. CDR1 and CDR2 (germline): MNHNS, SASEGT. The CDR3 spans 15 residues. V was trimmed by 1 base and J by 0 bases, leaving 7 bases between them. The CDR3 here is CASSEEPSSGNTIYF. The CDR3, as DNA: TGTGCCAGCAGTGAAGAACCGAGCTCTGGAAACACCATATATTTT.

The chain is built from TRBV5-4 and TRBJ2-7; D remains ambiguous. The CDR3 is made up of 16 amino acids. Germline values: CDR1 SGHNT, CDR2 YYREEE (reference sequence). Trimming cost V 1 base and J 1 base, with 15 bases left between them. The CDR3 sequence: CASSLRKLTPSYEQYF. DNA of the CDR3: TGTGCCAGCAGCTTGAGAAAGTTGACTCCTTCCTACGAGCAGTACTTC. The entire variable domain, with the rest obtained from reference TRBV5-4 and TRBJ2-7, is as follows: ETGVTQSPTHLIKTRGQQVTLRCSSQSGHNTVSWYQQALGQGPQFIFQYYREEENGRGNFPPRFSGLQFPNYSSELNVNALELDDSALYLCASSLRKLTPSYEQYFGPGTRLTVT.

This clone was counted only a few times. The chain joins TRBV6-2 or TRBV6-3 to TRBJ2-7; maybe TRBD2 (6 bases). Germline V gene data show CDR1 as MNHEY and CDR2 as SVGEGT. The V end lost 4 bases, the J end lost 0 bases, and 10 bases lay between the germline ends. The CDR3 has 14 residues. In DNA form, the CDR3 reads TGTGCCAGCAGTTGGGGGGTCTCCTCCTACGAGCAGTACTTC. It yields the protein CASSWGVSSYEQYF.

The V call is TRBV7-2, the J call TRBJ1-1; D gene uncertain. The length of the CDR3 is 13 residues. CDR1 is SGHTA and CDR2 is FQGNSA in the germline V gene. The V end lost 2 bases, the J end lost 8 bases, and 12 bases lay between the germline ends. The CDR3 protein is CASSLIGEREAFF. Here the CDR3 DNA reads TGTGCCAGCAGCTTAATTGGGGAGCGGGAAGCTTTCTTT.

The V gene is TRBV21-1, the J gene TRBJ2-7; the DNA was not used to check the table's D call, TRBD2. TRBV21-1 is a recognized pseudogene. The CDR3 extends over 14 amino acids. CDR3 sequence (DNA): TGTGCCAGCAGCCTACTAGCGGAGAGCTACGAGCAGTACTTC. It yields the protein CASSLLAESYEQYF.

The rearrangement links TRBV6-2 or TRBV6-3 to TRBJ2-4; 12 bases line up with TRBD2. CDR1 is MNHEY, CDR2 SVGEGT, per germline. CDR3 size: 18 residues. Trimming cost V 0 bases and J 8 bases; bases outside gene matches: 11. CDR3 amino acids: CASSYSVPSGRARDIQYF. CDR3 DNA: TGTGCCAGCAGTTACTCTGTGCCTAGCGGGAGGGCCAGGGACATTCAGTACTTC.

V usage is TRBV6-5 and J usage is TRBJ1-4, with a tentative D call TRBD1 (5 bases). The CDR3 runs 13 residues. Trimming pared 4 bases from V and 5 bases from J, leaving 8 bases between. CDR1 and CDR2 from the germline V gene are MNHEY and SVGAGI. DNA of the CDR3: TGTGCCAGCAGTTTGGGGGGGAATGAAAAACTGTTTTTT. This encodes CASSLGGNEKLFF.

The chain is built from TRBV3-1 (or the pseudogene TRBV3-2) and TRBJ2-7; D perhaps matches TRBD2 (6 bases). The CDR3 is made up of 17 amino acids. The V end was cut by 2 bases, the J end by 2 bases, with 19 bases between. The germline V gene has CDR1 LGHDT and CDR2 YNNKEL (reference sequence). CDR3 loop: CASSQQRGRDLAYEQYF. DNA for the CDR3: TGTGCCAGCAGCCAACAGAGGGGCAGGGACTTAGCCTACGAGCAGTACTTC.

The V and J genes are TRBV5-1 and TRBJ2-7, with D maybe TRBD2 (5 bases). V was trimmed by 5 bases and J by 1 base, leaving 10 bases between them. The CDR3 sequence is 13 residues long. Per the germline V gene, CDR1 is SGHRS and CDR2 is YFSETQ. CDR3 bases: TGCGCCAGCAGACTAGAAATGTCCTACGAGCAGTACTTC. Its translation is CASRLEMSYEQYF. Together with reference TRBV5-1 and TRBJ2-7, the CDR3 gives the full variable domain: KAGVTQTPRYLIKTRGQQVTLSCSPISGHRSVSWYQQTPGQGLQFLFEYFSETQRNKGNFPGRFSGRQFSNSRSEMNVSTLELGDSALYLCASRLEMSYEQYFGPGTRLTVT.

The V gene is TRBV27, the J gene TRBJ1-1; 8 nucleotides agree with TRBD1. The V segment lost 2 bases and the J segment 4 bases; nucleotides outside the gene matches: 9. Germline CDR1 MNHEY, CDR2 SMNVEV (reference sequence). The CDR3 has 16 amino acids. CDR3: CASSLRPDRVGTEAFF. The CDR3 bases are TGTGCCAGCAGTTTACGCCCGGACAGGGTGGGCACTGAAGCTTTCTTT.

The chain couples TRBV9 to TRBJ2-1, with 8 positions matching TRBD1. After removal of 0 bases from V and 0 bases from J, the junction contained 2 bases not matched to a gene. Germline V CDR1 and CDR2: SGDLS, YYNGEE. CDR3 length equals 16 residues. CDR3 sequence reads: CASSVVGTGSYNEQFF. In DNA form, the CDR3 reads TGTGCCAGCAGCGTAGTAGGGACAGGCTCCTACAATGAGCAGTTCTTC.